The rows below give T cell receptor beta chains drawn from one sample of a study of cytomegalovirus exposure and HLA in healthy donors. Repertoires were generated with immunoSEQ multiplex PCR, while TCRdb's copy carries only in-frame clones and drops some. This table holds more than 90,000 clones, about 80% found once. The sample consisted of PBMCs. The source of these receptors is a man aged 35 to 55 in good health and CMV-seropositive. CDR3s include the opening cysteine and the closing phenylalanine or tryptophan. The order of the fields is J gene, clone size, V gene, D gene, CDR3 DNA, CDR3 protein. D genes are given only for firm matches. Size is omitted from some rows. Given values are once, few, many or a class for expanded clones.

TRBJ2-3	.	TRBV28	.	TGTGCCAGCGGCCCTGTCACAGATACGCAGTATTTT	CASGPVTDTQYF
TRBJ2-7	.	TRBV28	.	TGTGCCAGCAGTTTATTGGCGGGTAGCTCCTACGAGCAGTACTTC	CASSLLAGSSYEQYF
TRBJ2-3	.	TRBV9	.	TGTGCCAGCAGCCAAACCCCGGGACACAGCACAGATACGCAGTATTTT	CASSQTPGHSTDTQYF
TRBJ1-1	.	TRBV18	TRBD1	TGTGCCAGCTCGCCAAGGGACAGGGGGAACACTGAAGCTTTCTTT	CASSPRDRGNTEAFF
TRBJ2-1	.	TRBV29-1	TRBD1	TGCAGCGTTGGGTGGGACAGGGGAAGGAGTGAGCAGTTCTTC	CSVGWDRGRSEQFF
TRBJ2-3	.	TRBV11-2	TRBD2	TGTGCCAGCAGCTGGGGGGTCGCGGGAGGGAGCACAGATACGCAGTATTTT	CASSWGVAGGSTDTQYF
TRBJ2-1	.	TRBV29-1	.	TGCAGCGTTTCAGCGGTGATGGAGAATGAGCAGTTCTTC	CSVSAVMENEQFF
TRBJ2-1	.	TRBV18	TRBD1	TGTGCCAGCTCACCCAGGACAGGGTACAATGAGCAGTTCTTC	CASSPRTGYNEQFF
TRBJ2-5	.	TRBV13	.	TGTGCCAGCAGCCCGACCGCGGGGTTCCAAGAGACCCAGTACTTC	CASSPTAGFQETQYF
TRBJ2-4	.	TRBV21-1	.	TGTGCCAGCAGCAAAGGGGACTCTCTAGCCAAAAACATTCAGTACTTC	CASSKGDSLAKNIQYF
TRBJ2-2	.	TRBV25-1	.	TGTGCCAGCGGGAACAGGGATGTCGGGGAGCTGTTTTTT	CASGNRDVGELFF
TRBJ2-5	.	TRBV2	.	TGTGCCAGCTCCCGGTTAAGCCAAGAGACCCAGTACTTC	CASSRLSQETQYF
TRBJ2-2	.	TRBV5-1	TRBD1	TGCGCCAGCAGCTTGGGCCCACAGGGGGCGGACACCGGGGAGCTGTTTTTT	CASSLGPQGADTGELFF
TRBJ1-5	.	TRBV10-3	.	TGTGCCATCAGTCAGCGGCGCGACAATCAGCCCCAGCATTTT	CAISQRRDNQPQHF
TRBJ2-1	few	TRBV4-2	TRBD2	TGTGCCAGCAGCCAAGAAGCTAGCGGGGGCTACTACAATGAGCAGTTCTTC	CASSQEASGGYYNEQFF
TRBJ1-6	few	TRBV4-3	TRBD1	TGCGCCAGCAGCCAGCGGACAGGGGAGAAGATGGGCCCTGGGCCTTCACCCCTCCACTTT	CASSQRTGEKMGPGPSPLHF
TRBJ2-7	.	TRBV2	.	TGTGCCAGCAGTGAAGGGGTAATATCGGGCGAGCAGTACTTC	CASSEGVISGEQYF
TRBJ2-7	.	TRBV7-9	TRBD1	TGTGCCACCCAGGGGGTAGCCTACGAGCAGTACTTC	CATQGVAYEQYF
TRBJ1-1	few	TRBV6-5	.	TGTGCCAGCAGAGACAGCAACACTGAAGCTTTCTTT	CASRDSNTEAFF
TRBJ2-6	few	TRBV2	.	TGTGCCGGCCGGGTAGCTGGGGCCAACGTCCTGACTTTC	CAGRVAGANVLTF
TRBJ1-1	.	TRBV6-1	.	TGTGCCAGCAGTGGTGGAGGGGTAGAAGCTTTCTTT	CASSGGGVEAFF
TRBJ2-1	.	TRBV6-4	.	TGTGCCAGCAGTCCCGACACCAGCTCCTACAATGAGCAGTTCTTC	CASSPDTSSYNEQFF
TRBJ1-1	.	TRBV6-5	.	TGTGCCAGCAGTGCTAGTTTTAGAGCTTTCTTT	CASSASFRAFF
TRBJ1-1	.	TRBV7-9	.	TGTGCCAGCAGCTTAGCGGGCGGGGGGCCCAACACTGAAGCTTTCTTT	CASSLAGGGPNTEAFF
TRBJ2-3	few	TRBV18	TRBD2	TGTGCCAGCTCACTAGAGCGGGGAGGTACGCAGTATTTT	CASSLERGGTQYF
TRBJ2-2	.	TRBV7-6	.	TGTGCCAGCAGCTTAGCGGCGGGACGGGGTGCCGGGGAGCTGTTTTTT	CASSLAAGRGAGELFF
TRBJ2-3	.	TRBV29-1	.	TGCAGCGTTAAAGTGGGGCTACTCCAACAAAAGACAGATACGCAGTATTTT	CSVKVGLLQQKTDTQYF
TRBJ1-2	few	TRBV9	.	TGTGCCAGCAGCGTTGCGGGGAACTATGGCTACACCTTC	CASSVAGNYGYTF
TRBJ2-1	few	TRBV5-1	.	TGCGCCAGCGGGTCAGGGTCAACTTACAATGAGCAGTTCTTC	CASGSGSTYNEQFF
TRBJ1-2	.	TRBV4-1	TRBD1	TGCGCCAGCAGCCGGGCTGGGACAGAACAACCTTCTAACTATGGCTACACCTTC	CASSRAGTEQPSNYGYTF
TRBJ1-2	.	TRBV6-5	.	TGTGCCAGCAGTTCCTTGGACACTCTCAAAGGCTACACCTTC	CASSSLDTLKGYTF
TRBJ2-7	.	TRBV2	.	TGTGCCAGCAGTGAACGCCAGGGGACCTACGAGCAGTACTTC	CASSERQGTYEQYF
TRBJ2-7	.	TRBV5-1	TRBD1	TGCGCCAGCAGCTTGCAGGGGGTGGGCTCCTACGAGCAGTACTTC	CASSLQGVGSYEQYF
TRBJ2-3	.	TRBV15	.	TGTGCCACCAGCGAGAGGACTCGGCCTAGCACAGATACGCAGTATTTT	CATSERTRPSTDTQYF
TRBJ2-7	.	TRBV27	.	TGTGCCAGCAGTTTATCTTTTGGGATTGACAGGAGCTCCTACGAGCAGTACTTC	CASSLSFGIDRSSYEQYF
TRBJ1-3	.	TRBV5-1	TRBD1	TGCGCCAGCAGAGCCTCTTCAGGGGGCTCTGGAAACACCATATATTTT	CASRASSGGSGNTIYF
TRBJ2-7	.	TRBV18	TRBD1	TGTTCCAGCTCACCAGCGGACAGGTCCTACGAGCAGTACTTC	CSSSPADRSYEQYF
TRBJ2-2	.	TRBV25-1	TRBD1	TGTGCCAGCAGTGAATCAAGCAGGGGGATAACCGGGGAGCTGTTTTTT	CASSESSRGITGELFF
TRBJ1-6	.	TRBV6-5	.	TGTGCCAGCCGGTCCGGGAGCTCCTATAATTCACCCCTCCACTTT	CASRSGSSYNSPLHF
TRBJ1-5	.	TRBV5-6	.	TGTGCCAGCAGCTGGGGCCCAAGCGCCAATCAGCCCCAGCATTTT	CASSWGPSANQPQHF